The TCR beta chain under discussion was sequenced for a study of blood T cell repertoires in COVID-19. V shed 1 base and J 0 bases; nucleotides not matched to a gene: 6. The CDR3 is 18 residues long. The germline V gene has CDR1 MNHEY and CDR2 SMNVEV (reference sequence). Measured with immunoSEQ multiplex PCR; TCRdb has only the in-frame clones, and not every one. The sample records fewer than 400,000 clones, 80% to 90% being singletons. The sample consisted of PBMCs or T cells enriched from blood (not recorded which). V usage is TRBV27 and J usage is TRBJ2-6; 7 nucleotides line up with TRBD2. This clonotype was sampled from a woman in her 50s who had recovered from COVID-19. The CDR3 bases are TGTGCCAGCAGTTTATGGGGAGGGAGGGTCTCTGGGGCCAACGTCCTGACTTTC. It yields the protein CASSLWGGRVSGANVLTF. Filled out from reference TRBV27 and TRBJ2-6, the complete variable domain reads EAQVTQNPRYLITVTGKKLTVTCSQNMNHEYMSWYRQDPGLGLRQIYYSMNVEVTDKGDVPEGYKVSRKEKRNFPLILESPSPNQTSLYFCASSLWGGRVSGANVLTFGAGSRLTVL.